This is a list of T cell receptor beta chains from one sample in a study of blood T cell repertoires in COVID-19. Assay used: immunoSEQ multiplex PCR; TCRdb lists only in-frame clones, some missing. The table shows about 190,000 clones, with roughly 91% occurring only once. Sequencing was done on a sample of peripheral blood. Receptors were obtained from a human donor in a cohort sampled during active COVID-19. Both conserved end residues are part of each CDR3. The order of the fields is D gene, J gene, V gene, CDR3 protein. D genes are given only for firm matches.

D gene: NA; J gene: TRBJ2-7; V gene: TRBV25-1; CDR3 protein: CASSENQGSRQYF
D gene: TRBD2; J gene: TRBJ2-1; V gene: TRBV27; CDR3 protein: CASSSLPGTSGNYNEQFF
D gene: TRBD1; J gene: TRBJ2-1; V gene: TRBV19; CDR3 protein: CASSPRTGIGRGTYNEQFF
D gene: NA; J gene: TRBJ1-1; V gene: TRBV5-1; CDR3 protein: CASSFRSRGGTEAFF
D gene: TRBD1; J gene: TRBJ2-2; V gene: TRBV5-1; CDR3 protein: CASSSDREITGELFF
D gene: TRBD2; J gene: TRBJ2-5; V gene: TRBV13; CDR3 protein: CASSGHASGRSIETQYF
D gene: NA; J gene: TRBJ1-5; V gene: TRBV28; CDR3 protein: CASSLVAGNRPQHF
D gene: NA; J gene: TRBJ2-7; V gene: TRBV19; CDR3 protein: CASSILAGNSFEQYF
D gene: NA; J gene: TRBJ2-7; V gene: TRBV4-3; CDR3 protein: CASSQVTPSSEYAYEQYF
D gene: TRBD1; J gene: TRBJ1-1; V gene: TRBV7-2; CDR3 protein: CASSQTGTGTEAFF
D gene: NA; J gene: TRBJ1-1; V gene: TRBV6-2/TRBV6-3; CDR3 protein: CASSTGMNTEAFF
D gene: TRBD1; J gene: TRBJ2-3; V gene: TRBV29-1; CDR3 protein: CSVPGTGTTDTQYF
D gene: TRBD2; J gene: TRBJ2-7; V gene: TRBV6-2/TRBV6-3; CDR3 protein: CASSPLGLAGTYEQYF
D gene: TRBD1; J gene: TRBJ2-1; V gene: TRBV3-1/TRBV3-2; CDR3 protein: CASSQETGPYNEQFF
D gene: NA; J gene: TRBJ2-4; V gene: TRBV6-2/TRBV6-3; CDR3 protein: CASGWYRGSWNIQYF
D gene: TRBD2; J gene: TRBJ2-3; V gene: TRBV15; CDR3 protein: CATSRDRSSGTFTDTQYF
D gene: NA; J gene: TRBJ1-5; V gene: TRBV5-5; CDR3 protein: CASSFGVQPQHF
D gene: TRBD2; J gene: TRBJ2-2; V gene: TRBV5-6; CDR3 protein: CASSPGLAGGSVGELFF
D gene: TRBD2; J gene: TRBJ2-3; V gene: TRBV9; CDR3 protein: CASSVVGLATDTQYF
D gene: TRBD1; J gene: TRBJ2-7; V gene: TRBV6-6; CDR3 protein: CASSYSTGALIAEQYF
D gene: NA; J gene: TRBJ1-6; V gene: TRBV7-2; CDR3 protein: CASSPRVPNSPLHF
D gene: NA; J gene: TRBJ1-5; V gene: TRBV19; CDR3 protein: CASRGGIRQPQHF
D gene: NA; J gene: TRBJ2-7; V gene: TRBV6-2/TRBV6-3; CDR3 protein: CASSYSSGAYEQYF
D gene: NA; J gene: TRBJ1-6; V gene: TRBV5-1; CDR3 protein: CASVQGAYNSPLHF
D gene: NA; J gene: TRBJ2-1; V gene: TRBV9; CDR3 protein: CASSAVGQSYNEQFF
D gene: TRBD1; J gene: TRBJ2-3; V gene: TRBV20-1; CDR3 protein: CSASDRGRRTDTQYF
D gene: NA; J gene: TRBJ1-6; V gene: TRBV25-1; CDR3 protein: CASSESNAGNNSPLHF
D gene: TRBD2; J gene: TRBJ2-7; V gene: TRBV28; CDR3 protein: CASSQLSGSFLYEQYF
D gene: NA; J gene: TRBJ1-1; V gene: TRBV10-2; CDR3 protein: CASIRTEAFF
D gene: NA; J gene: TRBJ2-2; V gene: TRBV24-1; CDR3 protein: CATSEPGQNTGELFF
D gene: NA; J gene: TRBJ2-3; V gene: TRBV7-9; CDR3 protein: CASTQSRAESTDTQYF
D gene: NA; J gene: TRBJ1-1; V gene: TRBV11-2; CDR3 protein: CASSLSGGEGHTEAFF
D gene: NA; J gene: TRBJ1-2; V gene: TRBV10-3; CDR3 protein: CAISGQLSLANYGYTF
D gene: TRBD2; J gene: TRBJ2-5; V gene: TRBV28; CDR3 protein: CASSLSGRAQETQYF
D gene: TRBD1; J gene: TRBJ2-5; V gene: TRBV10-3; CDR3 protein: CATGGQGKMETQYF
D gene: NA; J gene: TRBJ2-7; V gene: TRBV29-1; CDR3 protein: CSVLQVYEQYF
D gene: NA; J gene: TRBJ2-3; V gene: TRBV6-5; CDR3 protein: CASSNSGVGGDTQYF
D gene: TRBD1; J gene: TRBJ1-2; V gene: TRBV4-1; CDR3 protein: CASSQVGQANYGYTF
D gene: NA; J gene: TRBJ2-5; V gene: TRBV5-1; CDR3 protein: CASSLVRGLGETQYF
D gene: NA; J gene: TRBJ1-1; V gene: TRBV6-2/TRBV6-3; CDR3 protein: CASSWGGGNTEAFF
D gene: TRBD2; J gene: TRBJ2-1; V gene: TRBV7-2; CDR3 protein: CASSLPGTSEHSYNEQFF
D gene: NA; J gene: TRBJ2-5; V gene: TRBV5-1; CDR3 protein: CASSSRRAGQETQYF
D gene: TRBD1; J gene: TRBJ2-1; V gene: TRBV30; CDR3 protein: CATSGQGDNEQFF
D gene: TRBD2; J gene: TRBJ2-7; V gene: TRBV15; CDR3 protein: CATSRSGLAGVEQYF
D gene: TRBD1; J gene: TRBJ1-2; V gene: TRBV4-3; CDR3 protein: CASSQEEGRTGGGYTF